This TCR beta chain is drawn from a study of blood T cell repertoires in COVID-19. Study at large: The samples span acute and convalescent COVID-19 from the United States, Italy and Spain. PBMCs, B-cell-depleted T cells, or T cells were the source of the cDNA or gDNA that made up the material.

Authors' data handling: Reference gene primer amplification gave estimated nucleated cell counts. Only in-frame clones appear in the TCRdb table, and some are missing; sequencing was by immunoSEQ multiplex PCR. Clone size and the V and J calls come from that table; the DNA yielded D and trimming. The profile covers approximately 290,000 clones, with 80% to 90% appearing a single time and approximately 0.84% taken by the ten largest. V dropped 8 bases and J dropped 4 bases, with 9 bases sitting between them. Germline V gene data show CDR1 as LNHDA and CDR2 as SQIVND (reference sequence). The CDR3 is 12 residues long.

The chain combines TRBV19 with TRBJ1-5; D unclear. The sequenced material came from peripheral blood. The sequence was collected from a young man with acute or convalescent COVID-19. CDR3 sequence: CASVAGNQPQHF. The CDR3 DNA is TGTGCCAGTGTTGCGGGGAATCAGCCCCAGCATTTT.